A single sample gave rise to the 26 T cell receptor beta chains below, sequenced in a study of blood T cell repertoires in COVID-19. Clones were sequenced by immunoSEQ multiplex PCR, and TCRdb holds only the in-frame ones, with some missing. The data contain 220,000 or so clones, roughly 88% of them seen just once; the ten biggest clones take up approximately 14%. What was sequenced was PBMCs or T cells enriched from blood (not recorded which). The receptors stem from a woman aged 50 to 60 with acute COVID-19.

This chain links TRBV7-9 with TRBJ2-7; 7 bases are a match to TRBD1. Germline V gene sequence: CDR1 SEHNR, CDR2 FQNEAQ (reference sequence). The CDR3 length is 14 residues. J was trimmed by 2 bases and V by 5 bases; bases with no gene match: 6. The chain's CDR3 is CASSETGIAYEQYF. The CDR3 DNA sequence: TGTGCCAGCAGCGAGACAGGGATCGCCTACGAGCAGTACTTC.

This chain joins TRBV3-1 (or the pseudogene TRBV3-2) and TRBJ2-7; 12 bases are shared with TRBD2. The trim removed 1 base at V and 1 base at J, leaving 5 bases unmatched. CDR1 is LGHDT and CDR2 is YNNKEL in the germline V gene (reference sequence). The CDR3 has 17 residues. The CDR3 loop reads CASSQALAGGESYEQYF. The CDR3 DNA reads as TGTGCCAGCAGCCAAGCCCTAGCGGGAGGGGAGTCCTACGAGCAGTACTTC.

The chain combines TRBV5-4 with TRBJ2-2; 8 positions agree with TRBD2. CDR1 and CDR2 from the germline V gene are SGHNT and YYREEE (reference sequence). With 5 bases clipped from V and 6 bases from J, the junction kept 6 bases outside the gene matches. CDR3 size: 14 residues. The CDR3 sequence: CASSWGLGPGELFF. In DNA, the CDR3 is TGTGCCAGCAGTTGGGGACTAGGGCCCGGGGAGCTGTTTTTT. Based on the CDR3 plus reference TRBV5-4 and TRBJ2-2, the full variable domain is ETGVTQSPTHLIKTRGQQVTLRCSSQSGHNTVSWYQQALGQGPQFIFQYYREEENGRGNFPPRFSGLQFPNYSSELNVNALELDDSALYLCASSWGLGPGELFFGEGSRLTVL.

The chain links TRBV9 to TRBJ1-5, with D tentatively TRBD1 (6 bases). This CDR3 contains 15 residues. In germline, CDR1 is SGDLS, CDR2 YYNGEE. The V end was cut by 4 bases, the J end by 3 bases, with 14 bases between. The CDR3 region has the DNA TGTGCCAGCAGCCTAGGGGGACACATCAATCAGCCCCAGCATTTT. This sequence encodes CASSLGGHINQPQHF.

This chain joins TRBV6-4 and TRBJ2-3; 7 bases are shared with TRBD2. In germline, CDR1 is MRHNA, CDR2 SNTAGT. The V and J ends lost 3 bases and 2 bases, in that order; junction bases with no gene match: 8. The CDR3 consists of 16 residues. The DNA for the CDR3 is TGTGCCAGCAGTGAGACTAGCCCGGCTTACACAGATACGCAGTATTTT. This encodes CASSETSPAYTDTQYF.

A few counts support this clone. The gene calls are TRBV19 and TRBJ2-5; the D gene is possibly TRBD2 (6 bases). Trimming took 0 bases from V and 1 from J, leaving 15 bases between them. Germline V gene sequence: CDR1 LNHDA, CDR2 SQIVND (reference sequence). The CDR3 is made up of 17 amino acids. The DNA for the CDR3 is TGTGCCAGTAGTATAGAGTCGGGGCGGGGATTCCAAGAGACCCAGTACTTC. Encoded protein: CASSIESGRGFQETQYF.

V and J are TRBV19 and TRBJ1-2, with D perhaps matching TRBD1 (5 bases). Germline V gene data show CDR1 as LNHDA and CDR2 as SQIVND (reference sequence). V lost 1 base and J 2 bases, leaving 11 bases between the germline ends. This CDR3 region has 15 residues. The CDR3 nucleotides are TGTGCCAGTAGTATAGCGGGCAGGGCGAACTATGGCTACACCTTC. The encoded protein is CASSIAGRANYGYTF.

The chain uses TRBV28 and TRBJ2-7; 15 bases align to TRBD2. Germline V gene sequence: CDR1 MDHEN, CDR2 SYDVKM. V shed 3 bases and J 6 bases; nucleotides not matched to a gene: 3. The CDR3 length is 15 residues. Here the CDR3 DNA reads TGTGCCAGCAGTTTGGGGACTAGCGGGAGGTCCGAGCAGTACTTC. It is translated as CASSLGTSGRSEQYF.

V is TRBV28 and J is TRBJ1-6; D uncertain. This CDR3 spans 17 amino acids. The germline V gene encodes CDR1 MDHEN and CDR2 SYDVKM. Between the trimmed V and J ends, which lost 5 bases and 15 bases, there was a span of 29 bases. The CDR3 spells CASSTNLEGWAFLGLHF. In DNA, the CDR3 is TGTGCCAGCAGTACTAATCTGGAGGGATGGGCGTTTTTAGGCCTCCACTTT. The variable domain in full, with the rest retrieved from reference TRBV28 and TRBJ1-6, is DVKVTQSSRYLVKRTGEKVFLECVQDMDHENMFWYRQDPGLGLRLIYFSYDVKMKEKGDIPEGYSVSREKKERFSLILESASTNQTSMYLCASSTNLEGWAFLGLHFGNGTRLTVT.

The gene calls are TRBV7-2 and TRBJ2-3; D gene ambiguous. V shed 5 bases and J shed 1 base, with 10 bases lying between them. Germline CDR1 reads SGHTA; CDR2 reads FQGNSA. The length of the CDR3 is 14 residues. The CDR3, as DNA: TGTGCCAGCAGCCCAGAGGCCCGCACAGATACGCAGTATTTT. Translation: CASSPEARTDTQYF.

The V call is TRBV5-1, the J call TRBJ2-7; a weak D match, TRBD2 (5 bases). The germline CDR1 and CDR2 sequences are SGHRS and YFSETQ. Trimming took off 4 bases at V and 7 bases at J, with 15 bases between the two ends. The CDR3 consists of 13 residues. The CDR3 loop is CASSPGPRGEQYF. DNA for the CDR3: TGCGCCAGCAGCCCAGGTCCCCGGGGAGAGCAGTACTTC.

V gene TRBV6-5 combines with J gene TRBJ2-5; 7 bases match TRBD2. The V segment lost 5 bases and the J segment 4 bases; nucleotides outside the gene matches: 7. The length of the CDR3 is 14 residues. Germline CDR1 reads MNHEY; CDR2 reads SVGAGI. The CDR3 DNA is TGTGCCAGCAGTCCTTCGACTAGCAGAGAGACCCAGTACTTC. Translated, it gives CASSPSTSRETQYF.

This rearrangement joins TRBV28 to TRBJ1-2; weak D call: TRBD1 (5 bases). The V gene's germline CDR1 is MDHEN and CDR2 SYDVKM. Trimming took off 2 bases at V and 6 bases at J, with 7 bases between the two ends. The CDR3 totals 12 residues. Here the CDR3 reads CASSLAGNGYTF. The CDR3 nucleotides are TGTGCCAGCAGTTTAGCAGGGAATGGCTACACCTTC.

The chain is built from TRBV4-1 and TRBJ2-1, with 8 bases identical to TRBD2. Per germline, CDR1 MGHRA and CDR2 YSYEKL. The CDR3 extends over 16 amino acids. With V trimmed by 2 bases and J by 0 bases, 3 bases remained unmatched. This chain's CDR3 is CASSQPSGSSYNEQFF. CDR3 DNA sequence: TGCGCCAGCAGCCAACCAAGCGGGAGCTCCTACAATGAGCAGTTCTTC.

This clone came up once. The chain is built from TRBV3-1 (or the pseudogene TRBV3-2) and TRBJ2-3, with D tentatively TRBD2 (6 bases). From germline, CDR1 is LGHDT and CDR2 YNNKEL (reference sequence). The CDR3 contains 16 residues. V dropped 0 bases and J dropped 2 bases, with 12 bases sitting between them. DNA of the CDR3: TGTGCCAGCAGCCAAGATTCCCTAGCGCCCACAGATACGCAGTATTTT. Protein: CASSQDSLAPTDTQYF.

V gene TRBV28 combines with J gene TRBJ2-7; a weak D match, TRBD2 (5 bases). The germline CDR1 and CDR2 sequences are MDHEN and SYDVKM. The germline V and J ends were trimmed by 4 bases and 1 base, with 5 bases remaining between them. The CDR3 is 12 residues long. The chain's CDR3 is CASSSGSYEQYF. CDR3 DNA sequence: TGTGCCAGCAGTTCGGGGTCCTACGAGCAGTACTTC.

The chain uses TRBV5-1 and TRBJ2-5; the match to TRBD2 covers 11 bases. Germline loops: CDR1 SGHRS, CDR2 YFSETQ. This CDR3 comprises 14 residues. Trimming took 4 bases from V and 4 from J; bases not matched to a gene: 3. The CDR3 nucleotides read TGCGCCAGCAGCCCCCTAGCGGGAGGAGAGACCCAGTACTTC. Translation gives CASSPLAGGETQYF.

J is TRBJ1-2 and V is TRBV11-1; D remains ambiguous. Trimming left V 5 bases short and J 8 bases short, with 15 bases between. Germline CDR1 SGHAT, CDR2 FQDESV (reference sequence). The CDR3 loop spans 13 amino acids. The CDR3 coding sequence is TGTGCCAGCAGCCCCCCCCACAGAGAGGGCTACACCTTC. It yields the protein CASSPPHREGYTF.

The rearrangement joins TRBV7-2 to TRBJ2-1; D unresolved. The CDR3 is 16 residues long. With 4 bases removed from V and 0 bases from J, the gap between germline ends came to 13 bases. In germline, CDR1 is SGHTA, CDR2 FQGNSA. CDR3 coding DNA: TGTGCCAGCAGCTCTCCTCTAGAAACCTCCTACAATGAGCAGTTCTTC. Protein: CASSSPLETSYNEQFF.

This rearrangement joins TRBV7-9 to TRBJ1-1, with 7 bases lining up with TRBD1. The germline V gene has CDR1 SEHNR and CDR2 FQNEAQ (reference sequence). The trim removed 5 bases at V and 5 bases at J, leaving 8 bases unmatched. The CDR3 covers 14 residues. The CDR3, as DNA: TGTGCCAGCAGCCAGACAGGGAGGCGTACTGAAGCTTTCTTT. Translating it yields CASSQTGRRTEAFF.

Only a few counts were recorded for this clone. The gene calls are TRBV6-5 and TRBJ1-6; the match to TRBD1 covers 7 bases. CDR1 is MNHEY, CDR2 SVGAGI, per germline. Germline trimming cut 9 bases from V and 8 bases from J; bases unmatched to any gene: 1. The CDR3 contains 11 residues. This CDR3 reads CASTGDSPLHF. DNA for the CDR3: TGTGCCAGTACAGGGGATTCACCCCTCCACTTT.

The chain employs TRBV21-1 and TRBJ1-1; the table assigns TRBD1, which was not confirmed against the DNA. TRBV21-1 is annotated as a pseudogene. The CDR3 sequence is 14 residues long. CDR3 DNA: TGTGCCAGCATCATAACCATTCCGGGACAGGAGAGGTTCTTT. Protein product: CASIITIPGQERFF.

This chain links TRBV19 with TRBJ1-2; no reliable D call. Germline V gene data show CDR1 as LNHDA and CDR2 as SQIVND (reference sequence). There are 14 residues in the CDR3. Deletions cut 6 bases from V and 3 bases from J, with 14 bases between. In DNA form, the CDR3 reads TGTGCCAGTAGCCCGATGCAGTTTGACTATGGCTACACCTTC. This encodes CASSPMQFDYGYTF.

The table lists this clone with a few counts. The CDR3 protein is CASSLAGGSPPLYEQYF. The CDR3 DNA follows: TGCGCCAGCAGCTTGGCCGGGGGATCCCCTCCCCTCTACGAGCAGTACTTC. The rearrangement joins TRBV5-1 to TRBJ2-7; a weak D match, TRBD2 (6 bases). Trimming left V 0 bases short and J 3 bases short, with 19 bases between. This CDR3 spans 17 amino acids. Per germline, CDR1 SGHRS and CDR2 YFSETQ.

The J gene is TRBJ2-1, the V gene TRBV7-3; 11 positions agree with TRBD2. The CDR3 runs to 14 residues. Germline CDR1 SGHTA, CDR2 FQGTGA. After removal of 4 bases from V and 10 bases from J, the junction contained 6 bases not matched to a gene. CDR3 amino acids: CASSSLGLAEEQFF. The DNA for the CDR3 is TGTGCCAGCAGCTCCTTGGGACTAGCGGAAGAGCAGTTCTTC.

This clone was seen just once. The chain has TRBV7-3 and TRBJ2-5; 9 bases match TRBD1. Trimming removed 8 bases from V and 4 bases from J; junction bases left unmatched: 8. CDR3 length: 14 amino acids. Germline CDR1 reads SGHTA; CDR2 reads FQGTGA. CDR3 bases: TGTGCCAGCTCCGAGGGACAGGGAATAGAGACCCAGTACTTC. It translates to CASSEGQGIETQYF.